The sequence of this T cell receptor beta chain was determined in a study of T cells after yellow fever vaccination. As for the study in general: SMART-Seq v4 Ultra Low Input prepared the low-cell-number fractions.

Details on this clonotype: Its cognate antigen is unknown.

Looked up from germline, CDR1 is SGHRS and CDR2 is YFSETQ. Trimming at V came to 4 bases and at J to 1 base, leaving 7 bases not matched to a gene. The CDR3 runs 16 residues. TCRdb itself ran the 5' RACE reads through MiXCR, one entry per CDR3 protein. The sample shows some 670,000 distinct CDR3 sequences, approximately 13% of them seen only once. Whole-study findings and limits: Booster sampling recovered most clones from primary vaccination (approximately 96% CD4, roughly 86% CD8). Peaking faster, on day 5 versus 15, the secondary response was nonetheless weaker.

The V gene is TRBV5-1, the J gene TRBJ2-2, with 7 positions matching TRBD1. The material sequenced was PBMCs, taken on the day of the yellow fever booster vaccination. The source is a man aged 25-45 years who received the YFV17D yellow fever vaccine. CDR3 sequence: CASSPQGQRNTGELFF. Written as DNA, the CDR3 is TGCGCCAGCAGCCCACAGGGACAGCGGAACACCGGGGAGCTGTTTTTT.